Listed below are T cell receptor beta chains from one sample, sequenced in a study of Ad26.COV2.S vaccination and SARS-CoV-2 variants. Sequencing was performed with immunoSEQ multiplex PCR; in TCRdb, only in-frame clones are kept and a portion is missing. Of about 97,000 clones in the sample, roughly 75% were seen once. Sequenced material: peripheral blood, taken after recovery from COVID-19. The receptors were sampled from a human donor who had recovered from COVID-19. The CDR3 runs from the conserved cysteine through the conserved F or W. A D gene is named only where the DNA matches it firmly.

TRBV6-1	TRBJ1-2	TRBD1	CASSEALDRGFGYTF
TRBV2	TRBJ2-7	NA	CASSDSPSYEQYF
TRBV30	TRBJ2-7	TRBD1	CAWSVVPGQGVEQYF
TRBV11-2	TRBJ1-6	NA	CASSYTDDNSPLHF
TRBV7-3	TRBJ2-1	NA	CASSLSGMIVNEQFF
TRBV7-9	TRBJ2-7	TRBD1	CASRDRAAHEQYF
TRBV28	TRBJ1-2	NA	CASSLVRIVNGYTF
TRBV5-1	TRBJ2-1	NA	CASSLELVSYNEQFF
TRBV10-3	TRBJ2-5	TRBD2	CAISDASGAGETQYF
TRBV7-3	TRBJ2-1	NA	CASSLSDAVNEQFF
TRBV2	TRBJ2-4	TRBD2	CASSGEGKNIQYF
TRBV29-1	TRBJ1-6	NA	CSVSEANSPLHF
TRBV5-4	TRBJ2-1	NA	CASSPGWGAREQFF
TRBV19	TRBJ1-4	NA	CASSIGTVPNEKLFF
TRBV20-1	TRBJ1-1	TRBD1	CSAGGTGVSEAFF
TRBV24-1	TRBJ2-3	NA	CATSVWAGGTDTQYF
TRBV7-9	TRBJ2-7	NA	CASSLGRGFDYEQYF
TRBV5-1	TRBJ1-3	NA	CASSLTEIPGNTIYF
TRBV5-1	TRBJ1-3	NA	CASSLGGVSGNTIYF
TRBV2	TRBJ2-5	TRBD2	CASMVSGGETQYF
TRBV11-2	TRBJ1-1	NA	CASSLVDTEAFF
TRBV11-2	TRBJ2-7	NA	CASSLGDGYEQYF
TRBV12-3/TRBV12-4	TRBJ1-1	NA	CASRTESTEAFF
TRBV6-5	TRBJ2-7	TRBD1	CASRDSGQGYLEQYF
TRBV4-2	TRBJ1-2	NA	CASSQDYGTMGYTF
TRBV10-3	TRBJ1-6	NA	CALYPGSRSYNSPLHF
TRBV28	TRBJ1-5	NA	CASVWNRERPQHF
TRBV4-1	TRBJ2-7	TRBD2	CASSPGLAGGYEQYF